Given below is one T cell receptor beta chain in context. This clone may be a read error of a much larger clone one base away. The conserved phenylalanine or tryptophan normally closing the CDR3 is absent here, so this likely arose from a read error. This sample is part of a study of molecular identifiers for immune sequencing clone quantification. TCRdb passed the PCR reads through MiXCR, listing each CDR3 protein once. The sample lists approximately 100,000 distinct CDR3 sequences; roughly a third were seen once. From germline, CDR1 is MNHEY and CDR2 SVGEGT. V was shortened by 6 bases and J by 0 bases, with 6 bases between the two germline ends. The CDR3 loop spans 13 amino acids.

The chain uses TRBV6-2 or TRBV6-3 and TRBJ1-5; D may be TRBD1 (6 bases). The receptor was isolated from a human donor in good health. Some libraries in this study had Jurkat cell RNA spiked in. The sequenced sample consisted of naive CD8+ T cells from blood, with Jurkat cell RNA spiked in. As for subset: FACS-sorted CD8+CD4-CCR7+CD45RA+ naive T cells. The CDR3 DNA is TGTGCCAGCAGGGACAGTAGCAATCAGCCCCAGCATCTT. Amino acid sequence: CASRDSSNQPQHL.